The 8 T cell receptor beta chains given below trace back to one sample, sequenced in a study of T cell responses to AZD1222 COVID-19 vaccine. Profiled with immunoSEQ multiplex PCR; TCRdb holds only in-frame clones, not every one. The sample includes 150,000 to 200,000 clones, about nine tenths of them seen just once. The sample here was peripheral blood, taken on day 0 of AZD1222 vaccination. Every receptor here comes from an adult in good health.

The CDR3 DNA follows: TGTGCCAGCTCACCAAGGGCCCCGGCGGAGAGGGGCACAGATACGCAGTATTTT. Its translation: CASSPRAPAERGTDTQYF. The chain links TRBV18 to TRBJ2-3, with D maybe TRBD2 (5 bases). The V gene lost 2 bases and the J gene lost 1 base, with 19 bases spanning the gap. Germline CDR1 and CDR2: KGHSH and LQKENI. The length of the CDR3 is 18 residues.

The chain has TRBV28 and TRBJ2-7; TRBD1 aligns across 7 bases. The ends lost 3 bases at V and 3 bases at J; junction bases unmatched: 8. Germline V lookup: CDR1 MDHEN, CDR2 SYDVKM. The CDR3 consists of 15 residues. The CDR3 loop reads CASSFDWDRVYEQYF. The CDR3 nucleotides are TGTGCCAGCAGTTTCGACTGGGACAGAGTCTACGAGCAGTACTTC.

The chain combines TRBV10-3 with TRBJ1-3; no definite D call. This CDR3 is built from 14 residues. CDR1 and CDR2 from the germline V gene are ENHRY and SYGVKD. V shed 3 bases and J shed 0 bases, with 6 bases lying between them. The CDR3 region has the DNA TGTGCCATCAGTGAAGGGTACTCTGGAAACACCATATATTTT. It translates to CAISEGYSGNTIYF.

The chain links TRBV11-3 to TRBJ2-1; D tentatively reads TRBD1 or TRBD2 (5 bases each). The CDR3 contains 16 residues. Trimming pared 5 bases from V and 4 bases from J, leaving 18 bases between. CDR1 and CDR2 (germline): SGHNT, YENEEA. The CDR3 spells CASSQAPGPRYNEQFF. CDR3 nucleotide sequence: TGTGCCAGCAGCCAGGCCCCGGGGCCGCGATACAATGAGCAGTTCTTC.

The chain couples TRBV7-9 to TRBJ2-7; 8 bases are a match to TRBD1. The CDR3 is 16 amino acids. V gave up 5 bases and J gave up 4 bases; unmatched junction bases: 13. The germline gives CDR1 SEHNR, CDR2 FQNEAQ (reference sequence). The CDR3 loop reads CASSGPGQANEYEQYF. In nucleotides, the CDR3 is TGTGCCAGCAGCGGCCCGGGACAGGCCAACGAGTACGAGCAGTACTTC.

This chain's CDR3 is CASSLTGRENTEAFF. The CDR3 region has the DNA TGTGCCAGCAGCTTAACGGGACGGGAGAACACTGAAGCTTTCTTT. The chain links TRBV7-3 to TRBJ1-1; D is possibly TRBD1 (5 bases). V gave up 0 bases and J gave up 1 base, with 9 bases separating them. The germline V gene has CDR1 SGHTA and CDR2 FQGTGA. This CDR3 region has 15 residues.

J is TRBJ2-7 and V is TRBV7-9; D may be TRBD1 (5 bases). The CDR3 length is 14 residues. V was cut by 4 bases and J by 0 bases, with 10 bases left in between. Per germline, CDR1 SEHNR and CDR2 FQNEAQ (reference sequence). CDR3 protein: CASSSPTGSYEQYF. The CDR3 nucleotides read TGTGCCAGCAGCTCGCCTACAGGCTCCTACGAGCAGTACTTC.

The gene calls are TRBV6-5 and TRBJ2-6; no clear D. Trimming pared 6 bases from V and 2 bases from J, leaving 5 bases between. Looked up from germline, CDR1 is MNHEY and CDR2 is SVGAGI. This CDR3 is built from 13 residues. The CDR3 coding sequence is TGTGCCAGCAGGGGTCCTGGGGCCAACGTCCTGACTTTC. It specifies CASRGPGANVLTF.